Listed below are T cell receptor beta chains from one sample, sequenced in a study of blood T cell repertoires in COVID-19. The protocol was immunoSEQ multiplex PCR, while the TCRdb copy is restricted to in-frame clones and leaves out a portion. This sample carries about 410,000 clones, just under 90% of them seen once, and the ten largest clones take 1.5% to 2%. The sample comprised PBMCs or T cells enriched from blood (not recorded which). The receptors come from a woman younger than 45 who had recovered from COVID-19. Each CDR3 is given with its conserved first and last residue.

>TRBV6-5|TRBJ1-1
CASSYSARNTEAFF
>TRBV6-2/TRBV6-3|TRBJ2-1
CASSYNRGGEQFF
>TRBV10-3|TRBJ1-2
CAISREGRQGLYGYTF
>TRBV16|TRBJ2-7
CASSLPWATYEQYF
>TRBV6-2/TRBV6-3|TRBJ1-2
CASSYPPDRDFDGYTF
>TRBV30|TRBJ2-7
CAWSAGTGYEQYF
>TRBV21-1|TRBJ2-7
CASSSRDSTYEQYF
>TRBV30|TRBJ1-2
CAWRQGSNYGYTF
>TRBV5-6|TRBJ1-1
CASSPRTGVNTEAFF
>TRBV3-1/TRBV3-2|TRBJ2-7
CASSLGSGRTYEQYF
>TRBV29-1|TRBJ2-5
CSVETGRQYRNF
>TRBV27|TRBJ2-5
CASSVDRERETQYF
>TRBV7-9|TRBJ1-5
CASSGTGLGQPQHF
>TRBV7-2|TRBJ2-1
CASSLEWDYRGRTYNEQFF
>TRBV7-2|TRBJ1-1
CASSLVQVLNTEAFF
>TRBV28|TRBJ2-5
CASSLSGSGRAETQYF
>TRBV28|TRBJ2-7
CATWSNVAYEQYF
>TRBV2|TRBJ1-6
CASTEQGASPLHF
>TRBV10-2|TRBJ2-3
CASSDRSTDTQYF
>TRBV6-6|TRBJ1-6
CASSKDRGGSPLHF
>TRBV30|TRBJ1-1
CAWRLVNRVEAFF
>TRBV29-1|TRBJ2-6
CSVRGQGASGANVLTF